This note documents a single T cell receptor beta chain sequence. These data originate in a study of OX40 agonist ivuxolimab in advanced cancers. Libraries were prepared by immunoSEQ multiplex PCR; TCRdb keeps only in-frame clonotypes and omits some of them. Found here are about 87,000 clones, about 86% of them singletons; the top ten hold 1.5% to 2%. V was trimmed by 1 base and J by 0 bases, leaving 15 bases between them. This CDR3 spans 17 amino acids. The V gene's germline CDR1 is SGHVS and CDR2 FQNEAQ. Sequenced material: CD4+ or CD8+ T cells sorted from blood, taken in a trial of the OX40 agonist ivuxolimab. The sequence derives from an adult with an advanced solid tumor such as melanoma, head and neck, liver or kidney cancer. The chain couples TRBV7-8 to TRBJ1-1; no clear D gene. As DNA, the CDR3 is TGTGCCAGCAGCTTAGGGGCTAGCGGGGTTATGAACACTGAAGCTTTCTTT. Encoded protein: CASSLGASGVMNTEAFF.